This T cell receptor gamma chain emerged from a study of γδ T cells in repeated Plasmodium falciparum infection. Study as a whole: Over roughly 600 days, donors received four mosquito-bite P. falciparum NF54 infections. Malian gammadelta TCRs were studied during no-transmission periods and across acute malaria episodes.

This clone appeared a few times. The antigen is undetermined. TCRdb's listed protein matches a much larger clone and diverges from this DNA's translation at residue 18, likely through a read error; the protein shown comes from the DNA. Gammadelta T cells were flow-sorted from PBMC into Vgamma9/Vdelta2+ and Vdelta2-negative populations for bulk analysis. Germline lookup yields CDR1 GITISATS and CDR2 ISYDGTV (reference sequence). This CDR3 comprises 21 residues. TCRdb re-analyzed the multiplex PCR reads via CATT. The sample shows tens of thousands of gamma-chain clones, about 3% of them seen only once. Regarding the study as a whole: Compared with Australian children, Malian Vdelta2-negative repertoires seemed more clonal, less diverse, less shared.

The sample taken for sequencing was gamma-delta T cells from blood. This clonotype originated in a pool of human donors (malaria-infected and uninfected, not separated). The gene calls are TRGV9 and TRGJP1. The J gene is not listed in TCRdb, so it was assigned here from a DNA match to germline. CDR3 nucleotides: TGTGCCTTGTGGGAGGTCGCCCTAGGGCGGAGGGGGTATACCACTGGTTGGCTCAAGATATTT. Its translation: CALWEVALGRRGYTTGWLKIF.